The sample holds one count of the clone carrying this T cell receptor (beta chain). Its antigen is not known. The source of the sample is a study of OX40 agonist ivuxolimab in advanced cancers. For the study at large: Patients received the agonistic anti-OX40 (CD134) antibody ivuxolimab. Findings of the study overall: Clonal expansion from baseline to week 6 occurred in both CD4+ and CD8+ T cells.

Libraries were prepared by immunoSEQ multiplex PCR; TCRdb keeps only in-frame clonotypes and omits some of them. The sample includes 35,000 to 45,000 clones, about 85% of them seen just once. Germline V lookup: CDR1 MDHEN, CDR2 SYDVKM. V trimming: 6 bases; J trimming: 5 bases; junction bases outside the gene matches: 9. The CDR3 is made up of 15 amino acids. Sequencing used CD4+ or CD8+ T cells sorted from blood, obtained in a trial of the OX40 agonist ivuxolimab. The J gene is TRBJ1-3, the V gene TRBV28, with 8 bases lining up with TRBD1. This clonotype was sampled from an adult with an advanced solid tumor such as melanoma, head and neck, liver or kidney cancer. CDR3 protein: CASSPPDRDRNTIYF. The CDR3, as DNA: TGTGCCAGCAGCCCACCGGACAGGGACAGAAACACCATATATTTT.